The next 20 T cell receptor beta chains were all read from a single sample in a study of cytomegalovirus exposure and HLA in healthy donors. Primers for the PCR totalled 60 Vbeta and 13 Jbeta. Sequenced by immunoSEQ multiplex PCR; TCRdb stores in-frame clones only, minus some. The repertoire includes 59,000 or so clones, 85% to 90% of them detected once, and approximately 12% sits in the top ten. Material for sequencing was PBMCs. These receptors were collected from a female donor in good health and CMV-seronegative.

V gene TRBV7-2 combines with J gene TRBJ1-6, with 7 bases aligning to TRBD1. The trim removed 1 base at V and 2 bases at J, leaving 8 bases unmatched. The CDR3 loop spans 18 amino acids. Germline V gives CDR1 SGHTA, CDR2 FQGNSA. CDR3 sequence: CASSLDRKGAAYNSPLHF. As DNA, the CDR3 is TGTGCCAGCAGCTTAGATCGGAAGGGGGCGGCCTATAATTCACCCCTCCACTTT. Complete variable domain (other parts from reference TRBV7-2 and TRBJ1-6): GAGVSQSPSNKVTEKGKDVELRCDPISGHTALYWYRQSLGQGLEFLIYFQGNSAPDKSGLPSDRFSAERTGGSVSTLTIQRTQQEDSAVYLCASSLDRKGAAYNSPLHFGNGTRLTVT.

The chain has TRBV9 and TRBJ2-1; 11 bases agree with TRBD2. CDR3 length: 14 amino acids. Germline trimming cut 0 bases from V and 9 bases from J; bases unmatched to any gene: 2. Germline lookup yields CDR1 SGDLS and CDR2 YYNGEE. The CDR3 nucleotides read TGTGCCAGCAGCGTAGGTAGCGGGGGGGGTGAGCAGTTCTTC. Its translation is CASSVGSGGGEQFF.

The rearrangement uses TRBV7-8 and TRBJ1-2; perhaps TRBD1 as D (6 bases). Germline loops: CDR1 SGHVS, CDR2 FQNEAQ. The germline V and J ends were trimmed by 5 bases and 4 bases, with 23 bases remaining between them. This CDR3 contains 17 residues. As DNA, the CDR3 is TGTGCCAGCAGCCCACTACAGGGTTCGCCTTCAGGCTATGGCTACACCTTC. Translating gives CASSPLQGSPSGYGYTF. The whole variable domain, remainder taken from reference TRBV7-8 and TRBJ1-2, is GAGVSQSPRYKVAKRGQDVALRCDPISGHVSLFWYQQALGQGPEFLTYFQNEAQLDKSGLPSDRFFAERPEGSVSTLKIQRTQQEDSAVYLCASSPLQGSPSGYGYTFGSGTRLTVV.

The rearrangement joins TRBV6-5 to TRBJ2-5, with 7 bases aligning to TRBD1. Germline V gene sequence: CDR1 MNHEY, CDR2 SVGAGI. The junction had 9 bases not matched to a gene; V was cut back by 1 base and J by 4 bases. The CDR3 is 16 residues long. CDR3 sequence reads: CASSYYGRGGPETQYF. The CDR3 nucleotides read TGTGCCAGCAGTTACTACGGGCGAGGGGGCCCAGAGACCCAGTACTTC.

CDR3 sequence reads: CARRLDTDTQYF. The CDR3 nucleotides read TGTGCCAGGAGACTAGACACAGATACGCAGTATTTT. This sequence joins TRBV2 and TRBJ2-3, with D possibly TRBD2 on 6 matching bases. The CDR3 has 12 amino acids. V lost 9 bases and J 2 bases, leaving 9 bases between the germline ends. CDR1 SNHLY and CDR2 FYNNEI come from the germline V gene.

The rearrangement links TRBV7-8 to TRBJ2-7; 12 nucleotides line up with TRBD2. The germline V gene has CDR1 SGHVS and CDR2 FQNEAQ. CDR3 length equals 16 residues. V trimming: 2 bases; J trimming: 3 bases; junction bases outside the gene matches: 5. The CDR3 coding sequence is TGTGCCAGCAGCTTAATGACTAGCGGGAGATTCTACGAGCAGTACTTC. It translates to CASSLMTSGRFYEQYF.

The chain combines TRBV21-1 with TRBJ1-5; the table's D call TRBD1 went unverified against the DNA. TRBV21-1 is labeled a pseudogene. The CDR3 totals 15 residues. The CDR3 region has the DNA TGTGCCAGCAGCAAAGGGGACAGGGCCGATCAGCCCCAGCATTTT. Translation: CASSKGDRADQPQHF.

In the case of this clone: A junction boundary mismatches the germline segment, possibly from a read error. V usage is TRBV4-2 and J usage is TRBJ2-1; D may match TRBD1 or TRBD2 (5 bases each). CDR3 length: 16 amino acids. Germline values: CDR1 LGHNA, CDR2 YNFKEQ. CDR3 nucleotide sequence: TGTGCCAGCAGTCAAGAGGGGAGCGTCTCCTACAATGAGCAGTTCTTC. Translation gives CASSQEGSVSYNEQFF.

The genes are TRBV28 and TRBJ1-5, with 10 bases identical to TRBD1. Trimming cost V 6 bases and J 1 base; bases outside gene matches: 3. The CDR3 is 15 residues long. Per the germline V gene, CDR1 is MDHEN and CDR2 is SYDVKM. DNA for the CDR3: TGTGCCAGCAGCCCGGACAGGGGGAGCAATCAGCCCCAGCATTTT. Translation gives CASSPDRGSNQPQHF.

This chain connects TRBV7-9 to TRBJ1-1; D perhaps matches TRBD1 (6 bases). The CDR3 has 15 residues. The V gene's germline CDR1 is SEHNR and CDR2 FQNEAQ (reference sequence). V gave up 5 bases and J gave up 1 base, with 14 bases separating them. CDR3 sequence: CASSRAGARNTEAFF. Written as DNA, the CDR3 is TGTGCCAGCAGCCGCGCGGGGGCCAGGAACACTGAAGCTTTCTTT.

The chain carries TRBV19 and TRBJ2-1; 9 bases fit TRBD2. The trim removed 7 bases at V and 3 bases at J, leaving 10 bases unmatched. This CDR3 has 16 amino acids. Germline assignment: CDR1 LNHDA and CDR2 SQIVND (reference sequence). This chain's CDR3 is CASTGRGGRGYNEQFF. The CDR3 DNA is TGTGCCAGTACAGGGAGGGGCGGGAGGGGCTACAATGAGCAGTTCTTC.

The chain links TRBV7-9 to TRBJ2-7; 8 bases line up with TRBD1. The trim removed 5 bases at V and 6 bases at J, leaving 9 bases unmatched. The CDR3 is 14 residues long. The V gene's germline CDR1 is SEHNR and CDR2 FQNEAQ (reference sequence). CDR3 DNA sequence: TGTGCCAGCAGCCCCCCGGGACAGGTCTCCGAGCAGTACTTC. Amino acid sequence: CASSPPGQVSEQYF.

The chain is built from TRBV7-9 and TRBJ1-2; tentative D call: TRBD1 (6 bases). The CDR3 has 11 amino acids. V lost 8 bases to trimming and J lost 8 bases, with 12 bases between them. Looked up from germline, CDR1 is SEHNR and CDR2 is FQNEAQ (reference sequence). The CDR3 loop is CASYRVRGYTF. CDR3 sequence (DNA): TGTGCCAGCTACAGGGTCAGGGGCTACACCTTC.

The rearrangement uses TRBV19 and TRBJ2-5; a weak D match, TRBD1 (5 bases). The J call may not be correct, given that the DNA end is closer to TRBJ2-7. Germline V gene lookup returns CDR1 LNHDA and CDR2 SQIVND (reference sequence). This CDR3 spans 16 amino acids. CDR3 amino acids: CASSSLLTAYSYEQYF. The CDR3 region has the DNA TGTGCCAGTAGTTCCCTCCTGACAGCCTACTCCTACGAGCAGTACTTC.

The chain couples TRBV18 to TRBJ2-1; 8 bases map to TRBD2. This CDR3 is built from 15 residues. V was pared by 5 bases and J by 8 bases, with 11 bases of the junction left unmatched. From germline, CDR1 is KGHSH and CDR2 LQKENI. This chain's CDR3 is CASSSQGGGLYEQFF. CDR3 bases: TGTGCCAGCTCATCCCAAGGCGGGGGGTTGTATGAGCAGTTCTTC.

The chain links TRBV5-4 to TRBJ1-1; D uncertain. Germline V lookup: CDR1 SGHNT, CDR2 YYREEE (reference sequence). The V gene lost 1 base and the J gene lost 4 bases, with 11 bases spanning the gap. The CDR3 covers 14 residues. The chain's CDR3 is CASSLTRGLTEAFF. The CDR3 nucleotides read TGTGCCAGCAGCTTGACCCGGGGTCTCACTGAAGCTTTCTTT.

The genes are TRBV19 and TRBJ2-7; tentatively, D is TRBD2 (5 bases). Germline V CDR1 and CDR2: LNHDA, SQIVND (reference sequence). Trimming removed 9 bases at V and 6 bases at J, with 15 bases between. The CDR3 loop spans 12 amino acids. The CDR3 DNA reads TGTGCCAGCTTCGGGATCACGGGCGAGCAGTACTTC. This codes for CASFGITGEQYF.

This clone was found a few times. The chain carries TRBV6-5 and TRBJ1-1; possible D gene TRBD1, 6 bases. Per germline, CDR1 MNHEY and CDR2 SVGAGI. The CDR3 covers 16 residues. V was cut by 0 bases and J by 0 bases, with 11 bases left in between. The CDR3 coding sequence is TGTGCCAGCAGTTACTCGGGGGGGCTGATGAACACTGAAGCTTTCTTT. Its protein is CASSYSGGLMNTEAFF.

The rearrangement uses TRBV7-2 and TRBJ1-2; D is perhaps TRBD1 (5 bases). V dropped 8 bases and J dropped 7 bases, with 8 bases sitting between them. The CDR3 extends over 10 amino acids. Germline values: CDR1 SGHTA, CDR2 FQGNSA. This chain's CDR3 is CASAGFGYTF. The CDR3 DNA reads as TGTGCCAGCGCAGGGTTTGGCTACACCTTC. Based on the CDR3 plus reference TRBV7-2 and TRBJ1-2, the full variable domain is GAGVSQSPSNKVTEKGKDVELRCDPISGHTALYWYRQSLGQGLEFLIYFQGNSAPDKSGLPSDRFSAERTGGSVSTLTIQRTQQEDSAVYLCASAGFGYTFGSGTRLTVV.

The V call is TRBV19, the J call TRBJ1-5; TRBD1 matches at 8 bases. Unmatched junction bases numbered 4, after V lost 5 bases and J lost 4 bases. Germline values: CDR1 LNHDA, CDR2 SQIVND (reference sequence). This CDR3 has 14 amino acids. The CDR3, as DNA: TGTGCCAGTAGTTGGACAGGGAAGAATCAGCCCCAGCATTTT. It translates to CASSWTGKNQPQHF.